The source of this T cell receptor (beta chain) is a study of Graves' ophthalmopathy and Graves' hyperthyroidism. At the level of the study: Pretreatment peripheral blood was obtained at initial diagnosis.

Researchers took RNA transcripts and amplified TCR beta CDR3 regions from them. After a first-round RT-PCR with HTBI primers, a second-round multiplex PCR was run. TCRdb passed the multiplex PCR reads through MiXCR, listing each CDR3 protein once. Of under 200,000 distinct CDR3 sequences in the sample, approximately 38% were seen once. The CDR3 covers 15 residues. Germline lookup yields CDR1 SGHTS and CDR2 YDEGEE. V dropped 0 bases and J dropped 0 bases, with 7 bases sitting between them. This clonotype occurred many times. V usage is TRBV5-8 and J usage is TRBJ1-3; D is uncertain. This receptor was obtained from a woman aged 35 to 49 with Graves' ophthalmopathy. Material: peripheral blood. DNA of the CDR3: TGTGCCAGCAGCTTGGGCACCCGCTCTGGAAACACCATATATTTT. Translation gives CASSLGTRSGNTIYF.